Below are 5 T cell receptor beta chains sequenced from a single sample in a study of T cells in Graves' hyperthyroidism and ophthalmopathy. The investigators amplified TCR beta CDR3 regions from RNA transcripts. HTBI primers were used for first-round RT-PCR of the TCR CDR3. MiXCR, applied by TCRdb to the multiplex PCR reads, yields one record per CDR3 protein. The table lists about 52,000 distinct CDR3 sequences, roughly half of them singletons. The specimen sequenced was blood. Every receptor here comes from a woman aged 50 to 65 with Graves' ophthalmopathy.

This clonotype occurred many times. This chain links TRBV20-1 with TRBJ1-4; 8 positions match TRBD1. This CDR3 spans 13 amino acids. V was pared by 6 bases and J by 5 bases, with 5 bases of the junction left unmatched. Looked up from germline, CDR1 is DFQATT and CDR2 is SNEGSKA (reference sequence). The CDR3 DNA sequence: TGCAGTGCCTCCCGGGACAGGAATGAAAAACTGTTTTTT. Amino acids: CSASRDRNEKLFF.

The chain couples TRBV7-9 to TRBJ2-1; possibly TRBD1 for D (8 bases). The CDR3 totals 16 residues. CDR1 is SEHNR, CDR2 FQNEAQ, per germline (reference sequence). Trimming pared 2 bases from V and 7 bases from J, leaving 18 bases between. CDR3 in amino acids: CASSLPEDREGNEQFF. Written as DNA, the CDR3 is TGTGCCAGCAGCTTACCTGAGGACAGGGAGGGGAATGAGCAGTTCTTC.

This sequence joins TRBV2 and TRBJ2-6; 8 bases agree with TRBD1. Trimming at V came to 3 bases and at J to 0 bases, leaving 7 bases not matched to a gene. Germline lookup yields CDR1 SNHLY and CDR2 FYNNEI. This CDR3 spans 18 amino acids. CDR3 DNA sequence: TGTGCCAGCAGTGACCCCGGACAGGGACTCTCTGGGGCCAACGTCCTGACTTTC. Its protein product is CASSDPGQGLSGANVLTF. Supplemented by reference TRBV2 and TRBJ2-6, the full variable domain reads EPEVTQTPSHQVTQMGQEVILRCVPISNHLYFYWYRQILGQKVEFLVSFYNNEISEKSEIFDDQFSVERPDGSNFTLKIRSTKLEDSAMYFCASSDPGQGLSGANVLTFGAGSRLTVL.

The rearrangement links TRBV20-1 to TRBJ2-5; TRBD2 matches 7 bases. The CDR3 runs to 16 residues. The J segment lost 5 bases and the V segment lost 2 bases, leaving 14 bases of the junction unmatched. Germline CDR1 reads DFQATT; CDR2 reads SNEGSKA (reference sequence). The CDR3 protein is CSARWGGPPRYETQYF. CDR3 sequence (DNA): TGCAGTGCTAGATGGGGAGGGCCCCCCCGGTATGAGACCCAGTACTTC.

This clonotype has ten or more counts. CDR3 in DNA: TGTGCCAGCATCGACTCGCGCCAGGGGCCTAACAATGAGCAGTTCTTC. Translating it yields CASIDSRQGPNNEQFF. The rearrangement links TRBV6-6 to TRBJ2-1; possible D gene TRBD1, 6 bases. The V end lost 7 bases, the J end lost 5 bases, and 21 bases lay between the germline ends. The CDR3 runs 16 residues. CDR1 MNHNY and CDR2 SVGAGI come from the germline V gene (reference sequence).